This TCR beta chain was sequenced during a study of CD8 T cells in Susac syndrome. Findings and limits, study-wide: The study's TCR sequencing and HLA analysis drew on a certain number of individuals. That number was acknowledged as relatively small.

The V and J ends lost 5 bases and 10 bases, in that order; junction bases with no gene match: 9. The CDR3 contains 15 residues. The germline gives CDR1 SGHVS, CDR2 FQNEAQ. Sequencing of TCR beta drew on CD8+ and CD4+ T cells from blood. CD8+ and CD4+ T cells were negatively isolated; TEMRA cells were FACS-enriched. An amount of RNA that ranged from roughly 0.5 to 1 ug was reverse transcribed with random hexamers. TCRdb re-derived calls from the immunoSEQ multiplex PCR reads in MiXCR, one entry per CDR3 protein. The table lists approximately 120,000 distinct CDR3 sequences, approximately 96% of them singletons. As to this clonotype: Its specificity is unknown.

The sequencing sample was made of CD4+ T cells from PBMCs. The chain couples TRBV7-8 to TRBJ2-1; 12 positions agree with TRBD2. This receptor was obtained from a human donor in good health. CDR3 nucleotide sequence: TGTGCCAGCAGCCGCGGACTAGCGGGATTAAGGGAGCAGTTCTTC. It yields the protein CASSRGLAGLREQFF. Using reference TRBV7-8 and TRBJ2-1 for the parts outside the CDR3, the full variable domain is GAGVSQSPRYKVAKRGQDVALRCDPISGHVSLFWYQQALGQGPEFLTYFQNEAQLDKSGLPSDRFFAERPEGSVSTLKIQRTQQEDSAVYLCASSRGLAGLREQFFGPGTRLTVL.